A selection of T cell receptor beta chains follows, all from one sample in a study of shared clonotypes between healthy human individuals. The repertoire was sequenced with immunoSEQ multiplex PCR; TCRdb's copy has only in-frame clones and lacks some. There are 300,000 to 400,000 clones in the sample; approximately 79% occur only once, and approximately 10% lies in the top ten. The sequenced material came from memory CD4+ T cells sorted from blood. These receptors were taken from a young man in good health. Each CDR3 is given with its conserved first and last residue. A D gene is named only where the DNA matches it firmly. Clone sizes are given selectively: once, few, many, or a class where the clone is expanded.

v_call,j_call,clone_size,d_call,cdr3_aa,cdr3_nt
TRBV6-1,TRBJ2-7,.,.,CASSDRPSYEQYF,TGTGCCAGCAGTGACAGACCCTCCTACGAGCAGTACTTC
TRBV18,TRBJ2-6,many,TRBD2,CASSPGLAGGSYSGANVLTF,TGTGCCAGCTCACCAGGACTAGCGGGAGGTTCCTACTCTGGGGCCAACGTCCTGACTTTC
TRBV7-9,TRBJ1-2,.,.,CASSFSENYGYTF,TGTGCCAGCAGCTTTTCAGAAAACTATGGCTACACCTTC
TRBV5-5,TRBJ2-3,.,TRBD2,CASSREPGLASDTQYF,TGTGCCAGCAGTCGCGAACCGGGACTAGCTTCAGATACGCAGTATTTT
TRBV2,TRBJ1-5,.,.,CASSDGSNSNQPQHF,TGTGCCAGCAGTGATGGCAGTAATAGCAATCAGCCCCAGCATTTT
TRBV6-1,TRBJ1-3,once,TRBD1,CASSDRAGGAKSGNTIYF,TGTGCCAGCAGTGATAGGGCAGGGGGCGCGAAGTCTGGAAACACCATATATTTT
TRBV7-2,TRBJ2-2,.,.,CASSLGSKLGGELFF,TGTGCCAGCAGCTTAGGGTCCAAACTGGGGGGGGAGCTGTTTTTT
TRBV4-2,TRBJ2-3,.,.,CASSQDYWGMDTQYF,TGTGCCAGCAGCCAAGATTATTGGGGTATGGATACGCAGTATTTT
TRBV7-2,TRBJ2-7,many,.,CATASQGGSYEQYF,TGTGCCACCGCATCACAGGGTGGATCCTACGAGCAGTACTTC
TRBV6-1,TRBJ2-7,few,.,CASKQGLGTYEQYF,TGTGCCAGCAAGCAGGGTTTAGGAACCTACGAGCAGTACTTC
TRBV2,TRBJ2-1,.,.,CASSVGEVLEQFF,TGTGCCAGCAGTGTAGGGGAGGTCCTTGAGCAGTTCTTC